This is a list of T cell receptor beta chains from one sample in a study of cytomegalovirus exposure and HLA in healthy donors. Sequenced by immunoSEQ multiplex PCR; TCRdb stores in-frame clones only, minus some. Among over 150,000 clones, roughly 80% were seen once, and the ten largest hold around 2.8%. The specimen was PBMCs. The receptors were gathered from a woman under 30 in good health and CMV-seropositive. Both conserved end residues are part of each CDR3. Fields, in order: CDR3 protein, CDR3 DNA, D gene, V gene, J gene, clone size. A D gene is named only where the DNA matches it firmly. Size is omitted from some rows. Given values are once, few, many or a class for expanded clones.

CDR3 protein: CASSPRPGREAFF
CDR3 DNA: TGTGCCAGCAGCCCACGACCGGGGAGGGAAGCTTTCTTT
D gene: .
V gene: TRBV11-3
J gene: TRBJ1-1
clone size: .

CDR3 protein: CSASVGTQYF
CDR3 DNA: TGCAGTGCTTCAGTTGGTACGCAGTATTTT
D gene: .
V gene: TRBV20-1
J gene: TRBJ2-3
clone size: .

CDR3 protein: CASSSRTELGVMFTEAFF
CDR3 DNA: TGTGCCAGCAGCTCCCGGACAGAGTTAGGGGTGATGTTCACTGAAGCTTTCTTT
D gene: .
V gene: TRBV7-9
J gene: TRBJ1-1
clone size: .

CDR3 protein: CASSPRGAFSTDTQYF
CDR3 DNA: TGTGCCAGCTCCCCTCGGGGGGCCTTTAGCACAGATACGCAGTATTTT
D gene: .
V gene: TRBV18
J gene: TRBJ2-3
clone size: .

CDR3 protein: CASSREMAGASLTNTEAFF
CDR3 DNA: TGTGCCAGCAGCCGAGAGATGGCAGGGGCATCGTTGACGAACACTGAAGCTTTCTTT
D gene: .
V gene: TRBV5-6
J gene: TRBJ1-1
clone size: once

CDR3 protein: CASRPRDRGRTDTQYF
CDR3 DNA: TGTGCCAGCAGACCCCGGGACAGGGGGCGCACAGATACGCAGTATTTT
D gene: TRBD1
V gene: TRBV2
J gene: TRBJ2-3
clone size: .

CDR3 protein: CASSPRTGAYEQYF
CDR3 DNA: TGCGCCAGCAGCCCCCGGACAGGAGCCTACGAGCAGTACTTC
D gene: TRBD1
V gene: TRBV5-1
J gene: TRBJ2-7
clone size: .

CDR3 protein: CASSPSSRGPSYNEQFF
CDR3 DNA: TGCGCCAGCAGCCCCTCCTCAAGGGGGCCCTCCTACAATGAGCAGTTCTTC
D gene: TRBD1
V gene: TRBV5-1
J gene: TRBJ2-1
clone size: .

CDR3 protein: CSVGQLAGGETQYF
CDR3 DNA: TGCAGCGTTGGTCAACTAGCGGGGGGAGAGACCCAGTACTTC
D gene: TRBD2
V gene: TRBV29-1
J gene: TRBJ2-5
clone size: .

CDR3 protein: CASSAQDYEQYF
CDR3 DNA: TGTGCCAGCAGTGCCCAGGACTACGAGCAGTACTTC
D gene: .
V gene: TRBV2
J gene: TRBJ2-7
clone size: .

CDR3 protein: CATDNRGYGYTF
CDR3 DNA: TGTGCCACTGATAACAGGGGATATGGCTACACCTTC
D gene: TRBD1
V gene: TRBV19
J gene: TRBJ1-2
clone size: .

CDR3 protein: CASSQDRNEQFF
CDR3 DNA: TGTGCCAGCAGCCAGGACAGAAATGAGCAGTTCTTC
D gene: .
V gene: TRBV5-7
J gene: TRBJ2-1
clone size: .

CDR3 protein: CASSYRRLAGTDTQYF
CDR3 DNA: TGTGCCAGCAGTTACCGACGACTAGCGGGCACAGATACGCAGTATTTT
D gene: TRBD2
V gene: TRBV6-5
J gene: TRBJ2-3
clone size: .

CDR3 protein: CASSLSGGAREQYF
CDR3 DNA: TGTGCCAGCAGCTTATCAGGAGGGGCGCGGGAGCAGTACTTC
D gene: .
V gene: TRBV7-8
J gene: TRBJ2-7
clone size: once

CDR3 protein: CASRNRGANYGYTF
CDR3 DNA: TGTGCCAGCAGAAACAGGGGGGCGAACTATGGCTACACCTTC
D gene: TRBD1
V gene: TRBV27
J gene: TRBJ1-2
clone size: .

CDR3 protein: CASSHNQPQHF
CDR3 DNA: TGTGCCAGCAGCCATAATCAGCCCCAGCATTTT
D gene: .
V gene: TRBV28
J gene: TRBJ1-5
clone size: .

CDR3 protein: CASRSGTLSTDTQYF
CDR3 DNA: TGTGCCAGCAGATCCGGGACACTGAGCACAGATACGCAGTATTTT
D gene: .
V gene: TRBV27
J gene: TRBJ2-3
clone size: once

CDR3 protein: CASSTEGAGSSYNEQFF
CDR3 DNA: TGTGCCAGCAGCACCGAGGGGGCGGGGAGCTCCTACAATGAGCAGTTCTTC
D gene: .
V gene: TRBV7-8
J gene: TRBJ2-1
clone size: .

CDR3 protein: CASSLVRDNTF
CDR3 DNA: TGTGCCAGCAGCTTAGTTAGGGACAACACCTTC
D gene: .
V gene: TRBV11-2
J gene: TRBJ1-2
clone size: few

CDR3 protein: CASSDRGIYERQYF
CDR3 DNA: TGTGCCAGCAGCGACAGGGGCATATACGAGCGGCAGTACTTC
D gene: TRBD1
V gene: TRBV27
J gene: TRBJ2-7
clone size: .

CDR3 protein: CASSEGNFYSNQPQHF
CDR3 DNA: TGTGCCAGCAGTGAAGGAAACTTTTATAGCAATCAGCCCCAGCATTTT
D gene: .
V gene: TRBV6-1
J gene: TRBJ1-5
clone size: .

CDR3 protein: CASSGNPGSNTGELFF
CDR3 DNA: TGTGCCAGCTCAGGGAATCCAGGGTCGAACACCGGGGAGCTGTTTTTT
D gene: .
V gene: TRBV18
J gene: TRBJ2-2
clone size: .

CDR3 protein: CASSRGQGGNTIYF
CDR3 DNA: TGTGCCAGCAGCCGTGGACAGGGAGGAAACACCATATATTTT
D gene: TRBD1
V gene: TRBV7-2
J gene: TRBJ1-3
clone size: few

CDR3 protein: CASSLGSGLRTDTQYF
CDR3 DNA: TGCGCCAGCAGCTTGGGGAGCGGGCTGAGAACAGATACGCAGTATTTT
D gene: .
V gene: TRBV5-1
J gene: TRBJ2-3
clone size: once

CDR3 protein: CASSSRTSGGYYEQYF
CDR3 DNA: TGTGCCAGCAGTTCGAGGACTAGCGGGGGATACTACGAGCAGTACTTC
D gene: TRBD2
V gene: TRBV27
J gene: TRBJ2-7
clone size: .

CDR3 protein: CSVVSGIYGYTF
CDR3 DNA: TGCAGCGTTGTTTCGGGGATCTATGGCTACACCTTC
D gene: .
V gene: TRBV29-1
J gene: TRBJ1-2
clone size: .